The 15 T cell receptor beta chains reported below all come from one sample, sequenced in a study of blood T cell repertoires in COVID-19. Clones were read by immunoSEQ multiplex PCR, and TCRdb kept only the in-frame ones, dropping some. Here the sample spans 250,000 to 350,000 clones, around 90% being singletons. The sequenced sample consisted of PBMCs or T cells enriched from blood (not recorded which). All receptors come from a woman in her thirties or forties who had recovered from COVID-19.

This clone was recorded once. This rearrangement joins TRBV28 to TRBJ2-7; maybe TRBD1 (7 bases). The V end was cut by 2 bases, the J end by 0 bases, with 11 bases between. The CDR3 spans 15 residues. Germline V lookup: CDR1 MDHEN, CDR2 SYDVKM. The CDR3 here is CASSLGGTDSYEQYF. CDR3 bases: TGTGCCAGCAGTTTAGGCGGGACAGACTCCTACGAGCAGTACTTC. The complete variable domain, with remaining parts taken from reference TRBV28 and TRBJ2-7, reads DVKVTQSSRYLVKRTGEKVFLECVQDMDHENMFWYRQDPGLGLRLIYFSYDVKMKEKGDIPEGYSVSREKKERFSLILESASTNQTSMYLCASSLGGTDSYEQYFGPGTRLTVT.

CDR3 protein: CASSLAVGTDSYEQYF. CDR3 coding DNA: TGTGCCAGCAGCTTGGCCGTGGGGACAGATTCCTACGAGCAGTACTTC. The chain recombines TRBV5-5 with TRBJ2-7; TRBD1 matches at 7 bases. This CDR3 comprises 16 residues. The V gene end was trimmed by 0 bases and the J gene end by 1 base; junction bases not matched to a gene: 7. Germline assignment: CDR1 SGHKS and CDR2 YYEKEE (reference sequence).

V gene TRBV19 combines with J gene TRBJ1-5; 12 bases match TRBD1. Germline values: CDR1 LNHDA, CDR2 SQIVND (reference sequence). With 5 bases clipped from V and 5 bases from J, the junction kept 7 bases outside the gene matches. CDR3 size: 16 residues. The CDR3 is CASSPRDRGLYQPQHF. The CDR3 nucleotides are TGTGCCAGTAGTCCCCGGGACAGGGGGCTCTATCAGCCCCAGCATTTT.

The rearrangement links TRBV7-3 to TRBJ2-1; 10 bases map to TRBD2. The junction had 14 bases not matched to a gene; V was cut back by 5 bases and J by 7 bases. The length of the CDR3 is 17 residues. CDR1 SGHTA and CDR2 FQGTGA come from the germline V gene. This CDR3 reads CASSRQRAGGPSNEQFF. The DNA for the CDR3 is TGTGCCAGCAGCCGACAGCGAGCGGGAGGGCCGTCGAATGAGCAGTTCTTC.

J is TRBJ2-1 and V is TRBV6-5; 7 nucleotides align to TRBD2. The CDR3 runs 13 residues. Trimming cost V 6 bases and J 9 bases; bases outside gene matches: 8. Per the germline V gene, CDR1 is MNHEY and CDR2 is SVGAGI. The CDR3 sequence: CASRRGGESEQFF. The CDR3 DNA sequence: TGTGCCAGCAGGCGGGGAGGGGAAAGTGAGCAGTTCTTC.

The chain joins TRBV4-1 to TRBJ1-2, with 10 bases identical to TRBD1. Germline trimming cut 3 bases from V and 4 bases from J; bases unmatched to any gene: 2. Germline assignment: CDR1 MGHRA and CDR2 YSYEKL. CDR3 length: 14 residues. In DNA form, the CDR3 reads TGCGCCAGCAGCCAGGGGACAGGGGTCTATGGCTACACCTTC. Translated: CASSQGTGVYGYTF.

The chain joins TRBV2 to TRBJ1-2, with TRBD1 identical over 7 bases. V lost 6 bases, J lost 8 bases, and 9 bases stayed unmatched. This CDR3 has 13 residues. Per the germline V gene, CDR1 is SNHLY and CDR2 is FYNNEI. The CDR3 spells CASRNQGVRGYTF. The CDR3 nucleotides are TGTGCCAGCAGAAATCAGGGGGTGAGAGGCTACACCTTC. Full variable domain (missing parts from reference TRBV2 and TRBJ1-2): EPEVTQTPSHQVTQMGQEVILRCVPISNHLYFYWYRQILGQKVEFLVSFYNNEISEKSEIFDDQFSVERPDGSNFTLKIRSTKLEDSAMYFCASRNQGVRGYTFGSGTRLTVV.

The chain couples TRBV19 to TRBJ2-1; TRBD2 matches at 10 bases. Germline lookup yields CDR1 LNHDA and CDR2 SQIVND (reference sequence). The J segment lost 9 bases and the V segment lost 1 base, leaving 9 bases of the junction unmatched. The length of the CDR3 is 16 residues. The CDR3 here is CASSIVSGRAGVEQFF. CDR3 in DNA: TGTGCCAGTAGTATAGTGAGCGGGAGGGCCGGGGTTGAGCAGTTCTTC.

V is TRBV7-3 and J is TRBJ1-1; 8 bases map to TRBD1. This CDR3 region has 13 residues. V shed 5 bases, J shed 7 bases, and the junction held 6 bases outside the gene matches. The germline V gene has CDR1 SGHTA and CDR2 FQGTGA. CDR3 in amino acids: CASSPDRGDEAFF. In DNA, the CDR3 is TGTGCCAGCAGCCCCGACAGGGGCGATGAAGCTTTCTTT.

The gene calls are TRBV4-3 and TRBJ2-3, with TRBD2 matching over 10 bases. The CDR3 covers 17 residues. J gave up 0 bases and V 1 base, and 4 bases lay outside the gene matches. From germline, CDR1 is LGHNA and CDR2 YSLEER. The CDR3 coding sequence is TGCGCCAGCAGCCAAGCCCGACTAGCGGGCAGCACAGATACGCAGTATTTT. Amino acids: CASSQARLAGSTDTQYF.

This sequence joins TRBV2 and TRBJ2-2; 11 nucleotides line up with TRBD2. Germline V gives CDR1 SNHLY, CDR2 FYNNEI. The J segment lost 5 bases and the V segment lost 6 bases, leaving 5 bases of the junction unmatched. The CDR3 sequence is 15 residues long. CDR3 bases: TGTGCCAGCAGAACTAGCGGGAGTGAGACCGGGGAGCTGTTTTTT. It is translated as CASRTSGSETGELFF.

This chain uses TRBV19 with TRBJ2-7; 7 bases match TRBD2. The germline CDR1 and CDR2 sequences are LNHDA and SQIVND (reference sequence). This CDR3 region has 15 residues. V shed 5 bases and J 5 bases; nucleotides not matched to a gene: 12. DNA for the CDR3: TGTGCCAGTAGTGCCGGGAGGAATGTAGAAAACGAGCAGTACTTC. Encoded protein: CASSAGRNVENEQYF.

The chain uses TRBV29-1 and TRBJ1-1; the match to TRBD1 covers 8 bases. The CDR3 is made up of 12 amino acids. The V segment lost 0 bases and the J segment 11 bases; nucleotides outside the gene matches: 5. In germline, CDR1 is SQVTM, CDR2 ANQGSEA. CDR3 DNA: TGCAGCGTTGAAGATGGGACAGGTAATGCTTTCTTT. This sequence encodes CSVEDGTGNAFF. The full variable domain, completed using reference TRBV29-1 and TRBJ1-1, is SAVISQKPSRDICQRGTSLTIQCQVDSQVTMMFWYRQQPGQSLTLIATANQGSEATYESGFVIDKFPISRPNLTFSTLTVSNMSPEDSSIYLCSVEDGTGNAFFGQGTRLTVV.

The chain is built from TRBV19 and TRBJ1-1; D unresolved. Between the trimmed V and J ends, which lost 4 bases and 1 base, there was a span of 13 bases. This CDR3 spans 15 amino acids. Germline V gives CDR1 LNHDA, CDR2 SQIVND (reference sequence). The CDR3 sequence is CASSTGRGENTEAFF. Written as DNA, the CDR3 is TGTGCCAGTAGTACTGGACGGGGAGAGAACACTGAAGCTTTCTTT.

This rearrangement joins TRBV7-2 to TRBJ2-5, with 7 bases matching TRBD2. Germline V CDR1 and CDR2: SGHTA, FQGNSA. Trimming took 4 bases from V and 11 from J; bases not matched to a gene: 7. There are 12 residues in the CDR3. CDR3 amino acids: CASSSGGLKQYF. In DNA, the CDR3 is TGTGCCAGCAGCTCCGGGGGGTTAAAGCAGTACTTC.